This T cell receptor beta chain derives from a study of PD-L1 blockade in urothelial cancer (TCRdb year 2017). In terms of the full investigation: Therapy was started at some point between 2013 and 2015 for all patients, and atezolizumab 1,200 mg was administered intravenously every 3 weeks. About nine tenths of the roughly 29 patients were males with bladder-origin urothelial cancer, and 18 of 29 reported a prior smoking history. Patients had an ECOG performance status of 0 or 1 and had received between 0 and 3 prior chemotherapy regimens. Blood samples were analyzed at two time points: 3 weeks after treatment start (second dose) and 6 weeks after treatment start. Blood samples gave a median of 141,255 T cells and tens of thousands of unique TCRs, with a median clonality of 0.080. An exploratory multi-omic analysis was conducted of the somatic, immune and clinical correlates of response to PD-L1 blockade with atezolizumab in urothelial cancer. Pretreatment tumor samples, along with matched peripheral blood serially collected before and after atezolizumab treatment, were subjected to TCR sequencing. Durable clinical benefit was defined as a progression-free survival longer than 6 months, and TCR features were additionally tested against progression-free survival and overall survival. In the same patients, pretreatment tumors underwent whole exome sequencing and RNA sequencing in addition to TCR sequencing. Nine patients reached durable clinical benefit, while 20 or so patients did not. Pretreatment blood TCR-seq was available for 27 to 30 patients, at least one posttreatment blood collection was obtained for approximately 25 patients, and tumor TCR-seq was available for approximately 25 patients. General study outcomes and caveats: Small sample size (n of about 30) and many exploratory analyses mean the results are intended to be hypothesis-generating. Patients with durable benefit showed greater expansion of tumor-associated TCR clones in peripheral blood 3 weeks after starting treatment (n of about 20, p = 0.022). A pretreatment peripheral blood TCR clonality below the median was linked to improved progression-free and overall survival.

This clone was picked up a small number of times. It lacks a known antigen. Base qualities are not at hand, and no much larger clone is one base apart. V is pared back by 1 base and J by 0 bases, with 19 bases lying between the germline termini. CDR1 and CDR2, looked up from the germline V gene, are LGHNT and FRNRAP. Its CDR3 holds 19 amino acids, cysteine through phenylalanine. CDR3 DNA only is kept here, 57 bases in frame from base 1. Each PCR received spiked-in synthetic TCR analog templates so that absolute template abundance could be estimated from read counts. TCRbeta CDR3 regions were amplified from genomic DNA with bias-controlled V and J gene primers using the immunoSEQ assay. Rearranged TCRbeta segments were sequenced at approximately 20X coverage. Per the source publication's procedure: Clustering was used to correct sequencing errors, and CDR3s were annotated against IMGT so that V, D and J genes could be assigned. Only productive TCRbeta rearrangements were used in downstream analyses, excluding out-of-frame or stop-codon sequences. To compute clonality, Shannon entropy was normalized by the log of the number of unique productive sequences and then subtracted from one. Clones differing between time points or between blood and tumor were identified by Fisher's exact test with Benjamini-Hochberg correction at adjusted p below 0.01. Imported from immuneACCESS, the table was reduced by TCRdb to in-frame sequences with V and J called. These copies leave out some clones; in studies compared against another copy, an unresolved V gene accounts for under half, and the cause of the remainder is not known. V and J calls and clone size are given by that table; D and trimming were obtained from the DNA. The sample table holds 40,000 or so clones, of which roughly 80% were seen once. The top ten constitute approximately 2.9% of the sample.

A cohort of approximately 31 patients with locally advanced or metastatic urothelial carcinoma, treated at Memorial Sloan Kettering on a trial protocol, was included. Peripheral blood mononuclear cells were collected pretreatment and during treatment, at between 1 and 8 total time points per patient. The Qiagen DNeasy Blood extraction kit was used to purify genomic DNA from total PBMCs and tumor samples. PBMCs were collected pretreatment and during treatment and were isolated and stored as previously described. Sequences were derived from PBMCs, sampled around atezolizumab (anti-PD-L1) treatment. Recombination connected TRBV12-5 to TRBJ2-1; a tentative D match to TRBD2 spans 7 bases. This TCR derives from a man in his 70s with urothelial cancer. CDR3 loop: CASGLGTSRGGGSYNEQFF. The DNA sequence is TGTGCTAGTGGTTTGGGTACTTCGAGGGGGGGAGGCTCCTACAATGAGCAGTTCTTC.